This note documents a single T cell receptor beta chain sequence. This sample is drawn from a study of blood T cell repertoires in COVID-19. Sequencing was performed with immunoSEQ multiplex PCR; in TCRdb, only in-frame clones are kept and a portion is missing. The sample consists of roughly 81,000 clones, approximately 90% of them appearing once. The germline V gene encodes CDR1 MGHDK and CDR2 SYGVNS. Trimming cost V 2 bases and J 8 bases, with 13 bases left between them. The CDR3 is 15 residues long. This rearrangement joins TRBV25-1 to TRBJ1-6; a possible D gene is TRBD1 (6 bases). Sample: peripheral blood. This sequence originates from a man between 65 and 85 years old with active or convalescent COVID-19. The CDR3 nucleotides are TGTGCCAGCAGTGAAGGGGGGGCAGGGTATTCACCCCTCCACTTT. Its translation: CASSEGGAGYSPLHF.